These T cell receptor beta chains were read from a single sample in a study of blood T cells in healthy people across ages. TCRdb re-called the 5' RACE reads with MiXCR, one entry per CDR3 protein. This table has about 1,800,000 distinct CDR3 sequences, roughly 27% appearing once. The sample was blood. All receptors derive from a woman aged 25-40 years in good health. Both conserved end residues are part of each CDR3. A D gene is named only where the DNA matches it firmly. Not all rows give a size; the values are once, few, many and, for expanded clones, a class.

v_gene,j_gene,abundance,d_gene,CDR3aa,CDR3nt
TRBV6-6,TRBJ2-7,-,TRBD1,CASSREGQGGKHEQYF,TGTGCCAGCAGTCGAGAAGGACAGGGGGGCAAGCACGAGCAGTACTTC
TRBV28,TRBJ1-2,few,TRBD1,CASSNPGTVNYGYTF,TGTGCCAGCAGCAACCCCGGGACAGTTAACTATGGCTACACCTTC
TRBV10-3,TRBJ2-3,few,TRBD2,CAISGGGGATDTQYF,TGTGCCATCAGTGGAGGCGGGGGGGCAACAGATACGCAGTATTTT
TRBV7-9,TRBJ2-6,-,-,CVSSIALSGANVLTF,TGTGTCAGCAGCATCGCACTCTCTGGGGCCAACGTCCTGACTTTC
TRBV5-1,TRBJ1-1,few,-,CASSSGRIMNTEAFF,TGCGCCAGCAGCTCCGGACGTATTATGAACACTGAAGCTTTCTTT
TRBV29-1,TRBJ2-4,-,-,CSVGMVYEQYF,TGCAGCGTTGGGATGGTCTATGAGCAGTACTTC
TRBV12-3/TRBV12-4,TRBJ1-4,few,-,CASSSYGTRGNEKLFF,TGTGCCAGCAGCTCATATGGAACACGGGGAAATGAAAAACTGTTTTTT
TRBV7-9,TRBJ1-4,-,-,CASSSGMREKLFF,TGTGCCAGCAGCTCAGGGATGCGGGAAAAACTGTTTTTT
TRBV5-1,TRBJ2-1,few,-,CASSWLVWVATEQFF,TGCGCCAGCAGCTGGCTCGTCTGGGTGGCTACTGAGCAGTTCTTC
TRBV21-1,TRBJ1-4,-,-,CASSQPGQVHEKLFF,TGTGCCAGCAGCCAGCCGGGACAGGTTCATGAAAAACTGTTTTTT
TRBV20-1,TRBJ2-3,-,TRBD1,CSAPGTGDTDTQYF,TGCAGTGCTCCCGGGACAGGGGACACAGATACGCAGTATTTT
TRBV20-1,TRBJ2-1,many,TRBD2,CSPARGGGVGNEQFF,TGCAGCCCAGCGAGAGGCGGGGGGGTCGGCAATGAGCAGTTCTTC
TRBV5-5,TRBJ1-5,-,TRBD1,CASSRGQGQQPQHF,TGTGCCAGCAGCCGTGGACAGGGTCAGCAGCCCCAGCATTTT
TRBV20-1,TRBJ2-1,-,TRBD2,CSALTSGGDNEQFF,TGCAGTGCTCTGACTAGCGGGGGGGACAATGAGCAGTTCTTC
TRBV5-1,TRBJ2-7,many,TRBD1,CASSPRQGSPYQQYF,TGCGCCAGCAGCCCCCGACAGGGGTCCCCCTACCAGCAGTACTTC